The entry below gives a single T cell receptor beta chain sequence along with its context. Its antigen is not known. This record belongs to a study of monozygotic twins with inflammatory bowel disease. RNA in its total form was extracted from whole blood, and T cells were not sorted. Per germline, CDR1 LNHNV and CDR2 YYDKDF (reference sequence). The CDR3 has 14 residues. Overall study findings and caveats: Possibly because of limited power, concordant and discordant twins showed no difference in repertoire similarity.

TCRdb reprocessed the 5' RACE reads, keeping one entry per CDR3 protein, no DNA. This repertoire includes 300,000 to 400,000 distinct CDR3 sequences. What was sequenced was blood. The J gene is TRBJ2-7, the V gene TRBV15; TCRdb's D gene call, TRBD1, goes unchecked for lack of DNA. The receptor was derived from a human donor with ulcerative colitis or Crohn's disease, or a healthy co-twin of an affected twin (not recorded which). The CDR3 here is CATSTGHSSYEQYF.